The 25 T cell receptor beta chains below were found in one sample sequenced in a study of shared clonotypes between healthy human individuals. Measured with immunoSEQ multiplex PCR; TCRdb has only the in-frame clones, and not every one. This repertoire shows some 1.5 million clones, 95% to 99% found once; its top ten account for approximately 0.45%. Sequenced material: naive CD4+ T cells sorted from blood. The subset: CD45RA+ positively selected. The receptors originated from a man in his thirties or forties in good health.

The chain recombines TRBV27 with TRBJ1-2, with unresolved D. Between the trimmed V and J ends, which lost 1 base and 2 bases, there was a span of 8 bases. Germline V gene lookup returns CDR1 MNHEY and CDR2 SMNVEV (reference sequence). The CDR3 is 14 amino acids. CDR3: CASSLLGKNYGYTF. In DNA, the CDR3 is TGTGCCAGCAGTTTATTGGGGAAGAACTATGGCTACACCTTC.

This clone appeared once. Other nucleotide sequences from this sample produce the same CDR3. The V call is TRBV5-4, the J call TRBJ2-5; 8 positions agree with TRBD2. J gave up 2 bases and V 4 bases, and 4 bases lay outside the gene matches. Germline lookup yields CDR1 SGHNT and CDR2 YYREEE (reference sequence). The CDR3 contains 14 residues. CDR3 residues: CASSPGTSQETQYF. CDR3 DNA: TGTGCCAGCAGCCCGGGGACTAGTCAAGAGACCCAGTACTTC.

The genes are TRBV7-2 and TRBJ1-1; 8 nucleotides align to TRBD1. After removal of 3 bases from V and 3 bases from J, the junction contained 0 bases not matched to a gene. The CDR3 runs to 13 residues. Germline V gives CDR1 SGHTA, CDR2 FQGNSA. CDR3 DNA sequence: TGTGCCAGCAGCTTGGACAGGGACACTGAAGCTTTCTTT. Protein: CASSLDRDTEAFF.

J is TRBJ2-1 and V is TRBV27, with D perhaps TRBD2 (5 bases). V shed 5 bases and J shed 0 bases, with 11 bases lying between them. Germline V gene data show CDR1 as MNHEY and CDR2 as SMNVEV (reference sequence). This CDR3 is built from 15 residues. CDR3 region: CASSSEGHSYNEQFF. As DNA, the CDR3 is TGTGCCAGCAGTAGCGAGGGCCACTCCTACAATGAGCAGTTCTTC.

The rearrangement links TRBV6-5 to TRBJ2-1; D remains unclear. Trimming stripped 4 bases from V and 2 bases from J, with 12 bases between. Germline CDR1 MNHEY, CDR2 SVGAGI. The CDR3 runs 15 residues. This CDR3 is CASSLTWATYNEQFF. CDR3 nucleotide sequence: TGTGCCAGCAGTTTAACCTGGGCTACCTACAATGAGCAGTTCTTC.

The chain joins TRBV4-3 to TRBJ1-3; weak D call: TRBD1 (5 bases). The CDR3 loop spans 17 amino acids. The V end was cut by 5 bases, the J end by 4 bases, with 21 bases between. CDR1 and CDR2 (germline): LGHNA, YSLEER. This CDR3 reads CASSARHGAFLGNTIYF. In DNA form, the CDR3 reads TGCGCCAGCAGCGCTCGACACGGGGCCTTTTTAGGAAACACCATATATTTT.

V is TRBV5-1 and J is TRBJ2-2; 8 bases align to TRBD1. The germline V gene has CDR1 SGHRS and CDR2 YFSETQ. This CDR3 is 17 amino acids long. V trimming: 0 bases; J trimming: 5 bases; junction bases outside the gene matches: 9. The CDR3 sequence is CASSLGAGGANTGELFF. The CDR3 DNA is TGCGCCAGCAGCTTGGGCGCAGGGGGCGCAAATACCGGGGAGCTGTTTTTT.

The chain is built from TRBV6-4 and TRBJ2-3, with 7 bases identical to TRBD1. In germline, CDR1 is MRHNA, CDR2 SNTAGT. Germline trimming cut 6 bases from V and 2 bases from J; bases unmatched to any gene: 2. This CDR3 region has 13 residues. The CDR3 spells CASRRGPTDTQYF. The CDR3 nucleotides are TGTGCCAGCAGAAGGGGGCCCACAGATACGCAGTATTTT.

J is TRBJ2-3 and V is TRBV2, with TRBD1 as a possible D gene (6 bases). Germline CDR1 reads SNHLY; CDR2 reads FYNNEI. Trimming took 6 bases from V and 2 from J, leaving 12 bases between them. There are 14 residues in the CDR3. Here the CDR3 DNA reads TGTGCCAGCAGCTCAGGGGCAACCACAGATACGCAGTATTTT. It specifies CASSSGATTDTQYF. The full variable domain, completed using reference TRBV2 and TRBJ2-3, is EPEVTQTPSHQVTQMGQEVILRCVPISNHLYFYWYRQILGQKVEFLVSFYNNEISEKSEIFDDQFSVERPDGSNFTLKIRSTKLEDSAMYFCASSSGATTDTQYFGPGTRLTVL.

The chain has TRBV18 and TRBJ2-5; 9 nucleotides agree with TRBD1. Germline V gives CDR1 KGHSH, CDR2 LQKENI. V lost 3 bases and J lost 5; bases outside the gene matches: 7. This CDR3 region has 15 residues. CDR3 sequence (DNA): TGTGCCAGCTCACCGACAGGGGGGGTCGGTGAGACCCAGTACTTC. Amino acid sequence: CASSPTGGVGETQYF.

This clone has just one count. The chain has TRBV18 and TRBJ1-1; D is undetermined. Per the germline V gene, CDR1 is KGHSH and CDR2 is LQKENI. V gave up 3 bases and J gave up 0 bases, with 11 bases separating them. This CDR3 is built from 15 residues. The CDR3 sequence: CASSPRELMNTEAFF. The CDR3 nucleotides are TGTGCCAGCTCACCGAGGGAGTTAATGAACACTGAAGCTTTCTTT.

The chain joins TRBV29-1 to TRBJ2-5; D ambiguous. The CDR3 contains 13 residues. Germline lookup yields CDR1 SQVTM and CDR2 ANQGSEA. The V and J ends lost 4 bases and 4 bases respectively, with 13 bases between them. For the CDR3, the DNA is TGCAGCGTTGCGCGGCTTCAGGCAGAGACCCAGTACTTC. Translation: CSVARLQAETQYF. Variable domain in full (rest from reference TRBV29-1 and TRBJ2-5): SAVISQKPSRDICQRGTSLTIQCQVDSQVTMMFWYRQQPGQSLTLIATANQGSEATYESGFVIDKFPISRPNLTFSTLTVSNMSPEDSSIYLCSVARLQAETQYFGPGTRLLVL.

This chain connects TRBV29-1 to TRBJ1-1; 7 bases map to TRBD1. CDR1 is SQVTM, CDR2 ANQGSEA, per germline. Losses at the gene ends were 6 bases for V and 1 base for J; bases not matched to a gene: 5. This CDR3 has 13 amino acids. The DNA for the CDR3 is TGCAGCGTGGGGGGACAGTGGAACACTGAAGCTTTCTTT. Encoded protein: CSVGGQWNTEAFF.

This rearrangement joins TRBV5-1 to TRBJ2-1; D is unclear. Trimming shortened V by 5 bases and J by 4 bases, and 16 bases separated the two germline ends. Per germline, CDR1 SGHRS and CDR2 YFSETQ. The CDR3 contains 15 residues. The CDR3 sequence is CASRSSAYRYNEQFF. For the CDR3, the DNA is TGCGCCAGCAGGTCTAGTGCCTATCGATACAATGAGCAGTTCTTC.

Concerning this clone itself: Other DNA sequences from this sample encode an identical CDR3 as well. The chain joins TRBV7-9 to TRBJ2-7; 13 bases agree with TRBD2. CDR1 is SEHNR and CDR2 is FQNEAQ in the germline V gene (reference sequence). Trimming removed 5 bases from V and 2 bases from J; junction bases left unmatched: 3. CDR3 length equals 15 residues. The CDR3 region is CASSPLAGGPYEQYF. The DNA for the CDR3 is TGTGCCAGCAGCCCACTAGCGGGAGGGCCCTACGAGCAGTACTTC. The full variable domain, its missing parts supplied by reference TRBV7-9 and TRBJ2-7, is DTGVSQNPRHKITKRGQNVTFRCDPISEHNRLYWYRQTLGQGPEFLTYFQNEAQLEKSRLLSDRFSAERPKGSFSTLEIQRTEQGDSAMYLCASSPLAGGPYEQYFGPGTRLTVT.

The gene calls are TRBV27 and TRBJ1-1; D may be TRBD1 (6 bases). CDR3 length: 13 residues. Trimming stripped 6 bases from V and 5 bases from J, with 13 bases between. Germline V CDR1 and CDR2: MNHEY, SMNVEV (reference sequence). The CDR3 DNA is TGTGCCAGCAGGCTCAGGGGACGTACTGAAGCTTTCTTT. Translated, it gives CASRLRGRTEAFF.

A single count supports this clone. The sample has other DNA sequences that encode this CDR3 too. The chain couples TRBV7-9 to TRBJ2-3; 8 nucleotides match TRBD2. After removal of 5 bases from V and 3 bases from J, the junction contained 4 bases not matched to a gene. CDR3 length: 14 residues. Germline assignment: CDR1 SEHNR and CDR2 FQNEAQ (reference sequence). In DNA form, the CDR3 reads TGTGCCAGCAGCCAGAGCGGGAGTACAGATACGCAGTATTTT. Its translation is CASSQSGSTDTQYF.

The rearrangement links TRBV27 to TRBJ1-1; tentatively, D is TRBD1 (5 bases). With 8 bases removed from V and 1 base from J, the gap between germline ends came to 14 bases. CDR1 and CDR2 (germline): MNHEY, SMNVEV (reference sequence). The CDR3 length is 14 residues. CDR3 sequence reads: CASRGFIENTEAFF. In nucleotides, the CDR3 is TGTGCCAGCCGGGGCTTCATCGAGAACACTGAAGCTTTCTTT.

A note on this clone: Other DNA sequences in this sample translate to the same CDR3. The chain combines TRBV14 with TRBJ2-3; D gene uncertain. Germline V gene data show CDR1 as SGHDN and CDR2 as FVKESK. This CDR3 comprises 13 residues. The V end lost 1 base, the J end lost 3 bases, and 5 bases lay between the germline ends. The CDR3 here is CASSQGLTDTQYF. As DNA, the CDR3 is TGTGCCAGCAGCCAAGGATTAACAGATACGCAGTATTTT.

The gene calls are TRBV30 and TRBJ1-2; TRBD1 is a possible D gene (6 bases). Trimming left V 5 bases short and J 5 bases short, with 15 bases between. The germline gives CDR1 GTSNPN, CDR2 SVGIG (reference sequence). This CDR3 region has 13 residues. As DNA, the CDR3 is TGTGCCTGGTCCAGGGGTGTGGGGTATGGCTACACCTTC. Amino acid sequence: CAWSRGVGYGYTF.

The CDR3 nucleotides read TGTGCCAGTAGTATAGTTAGCGGAAGGGACAGCTCCTACAATGAGCAGTTCTTC. This encodes CASSIVSGRDSSYNEQFF. The V gene is TRBV19, the J gene TRBJ2-1; TRBD1 is a possible D gene (7 bases). This CDR3 contains 18 residues. Germline CDR1 and CDR2: LNHDA and SQIVND (reference sequence). V was cut by 1 base and J by 0 bases, with 16 bases left in between.

The chain links TRBV28 to TRBJ2-7; 10 bases match TRBD2. There are 16 residues in the CDR3. The junction had 7 bases not matched to a gene; V was cut back by 5 bases and J by 0 bases. CDR1 is MDHEN and CDR2 is SYDVKM in the germline V gene. DNA of the CDR3: TGTGCCAGCAGTATTAGCGGGAGGCCGAGCTCCTACGAGCAGTACTTC. Encoded protein: CASSISGRPSSYEQYF.

The rearrangement joins TRBV11-2 to TRBJ1-5; 8 bases are shared with TRBD1. The V gene's germline CDR1 is SGHAT and CDR2 FQNNGV. Trimming cost V 6 bases and J 0 bases; bases outside gene matches: 13. The CDR3 consists of 18 residues. This CDR3 is CASRYPGTGNPSNQPQHF. The DNA of the CDR3 is TGTGCCAGCAGATACCCCGGGACAGGTAATCCTAGCAATCAGCCCCAGCATTTT.

The genes are TRBV7-2 and TRBJ2-2; TRBD2 matches at 9 bases. V shed 4 bases and J 1 base; nucleotides not matched to a gene: 4. Germline CDR1 is SGHTA and CDR2 is FQGNSA. There are 16 residues in the CDR3. The CDR3 DNA reads TGTGCCAGCAGCTACATACTAGCGGGGAACACCGGGGAGCTGTTTTTT. It translates to CASSYILAGNTGELFF.

V and J are TRBV7-6 and TRBJ2-1; tentative D call: TRBD2 (5 bases). The CDR3 runs 16 residues. V lost 1 base, J lost 1 base, and 11 bases lay in between. Germline assignment: CDR1 SGHVS and CDR2 FNYEAQ. The CDR3 protein is CASSLGNGVSYNEQFF. The CDR3 DNA follows: TGTGCCAGCAGCTTAGGTAACGGGGTATCCTACAATGAGCAGTTCTTC.